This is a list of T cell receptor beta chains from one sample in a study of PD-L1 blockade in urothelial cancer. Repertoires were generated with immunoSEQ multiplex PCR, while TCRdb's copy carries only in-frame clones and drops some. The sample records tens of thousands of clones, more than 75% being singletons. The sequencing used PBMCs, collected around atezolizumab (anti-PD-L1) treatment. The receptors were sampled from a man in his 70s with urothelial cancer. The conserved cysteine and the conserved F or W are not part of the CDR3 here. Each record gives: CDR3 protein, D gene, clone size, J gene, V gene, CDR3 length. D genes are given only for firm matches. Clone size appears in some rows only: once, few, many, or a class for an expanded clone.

CDR3 protein: ASSLGGGTWSTEAF
D gene: -
clone size: -
J gene: TRBJ1-1
V gene: TRBV5-1
CDR3 length: 14

CDR3 protein: ASSLTGGSYNEQF
D gene: TRBD1
clone size: -
J gene: TRBJ2-1
V gene: TRBV11-2
CDR3 length: 13

CDR3 protein: ASSLVSGSYEQF
D gene: TRBD2
clone size: -
J gene: TRBJ2-1
V gene: TRBV11-3
CDR3 length: 12

CDR3 protein: ASSPGQSTDTQY
D gene: TRBD1
clone size: -
J gene: TRBJ2-3
V gene: TRBV5-1
CDR3 length: 12

CDR3 protein: ASSVGTSGISRTGELF
D gene: TRBD2
clone size: -
J gene: TRBJ2-2
V gene: TRBV9
CDR3 length: 16

CDR3 protein: ASNRGQGNTGELF
D gene: TRBD1
clone size: -
J gene: TRBJ2-2
V gene: TRBV9
CDR3 length: 13

CDR3 protein: ASSVAYGNYGYT
D gene: -
clone size: once
J gene: TRBJ1-2
V gene: TRBV9
CDR3 length: 12

CDR3 protein: ASSIRQGLRTNTGELF
D gene: TRBD1
clone size: -
J gene: TRBJ2-2
V gene: TRBV4-1
CDR3 length: 16

CDR3 protein: ASRPSLGNTGELF
D gene: -
clone size: -
J gene: TRBJ2-2
V gene: TRBV6-1
CDR3 length: 13

CDR3 protein: ASSNRDSLAEQY
D gene: -
clone size: -
J gene: TRBJ2-7
V gene: TRBV19
CDR3 length: 12

CDR3 protein: ASSITGFSTDTQY
D gene: -
clone size: -
J gene: TRBJ2-3
V gene: TRBV7-9
CDR3 length: 13

CDR3 protein: ASSLDRDNYGYT
D gene: TRBD1
clone size: -
J gene: TRBJ1-2
V gene: TRBV19
CDR3 length: 12

CDR3 protein: ASSVDLLGGYT
D gene: -
clone size: medium-sized
J gene: TRBJ1-2
V gene: TRBV9
CDR3 length: 11

CDR3 protein: ASSQERTSGRLWTGELF
D gene: TRBD2
clone size: -
J gene: TRBJ2-2
V gene: TRBV4-2
CDR3 length: 17

CDR3 protein: ASSATGGSRNEQY
D gene: TRBD2
clone size: -
J gene: TRBJ2-7
V gene: TRBV5-4
CDR3 length: 13

CDR3 protein: ASSLTAGHSDTQY
D gene: -
clone size: once
J gene: TRBJ2-3
V gene: TRBV5-1
CDR3 length: 13

CDR3 protein: SALIRLQY
D gene: -
clone size: -
J gene: TRBJ2-4
V gene: TRBV20-1
CDR3 length: 8

CDR3 protein: SVGEETQY
D gene: -
clone size: -
J gene: TRBJ2-5
V gene: TRBV29-1
CDR3 length: 8

CDR3 protein: ASSAAGTGVTDTQY
D gene: TRBD1
clone size: -
J gene: TRBJ2-3
V gene: TRBV5-1
CDR3 length: 14

CDR3 protein: ASSERDRANYGYT
D gene: TRBD1
clone size: -
J gene: TRBJ1-2
V gene: TRBV6-1
CDR3 length: 13

CDR3 protein: ASTPTLIDSQIYGYT
D gene: -
clone size: -
J gene: TRBJ1-2
V gene: TRBV27
CDR3 length: 15

CDR3 protein: ASSEWEGSSGNTIY
D gene: -
clone size: -
J gene: TRBJ1-3
V gene: TRBV25-1
CDR3 length: 14

CDR3 protein: ASSQDIYSYNEQF
D gene: -
clone size: once
J gene: TRBJ2-1
V gene: TRBV28
CDR3 length: 13

CDR3 protein: ASSLKLAGGYEQY
D gene: TRBD2
clone size: few
J gene: TRBJ2-7
V gene: TRBV5-1
CDR3 length: 13

CDR3 protein: ASSPAGGRTEAF
D gene: TRBD1
clone size: -
J gene: TRBJ1-1
V gene: TRBV18
CDR3 length: 12

CDR3 protein: ASSSGRDTDTQY
D gene: TRBD2
clone size: -
J gene: TRBJ2-3
V gene: TRBV19
CDR3 length: 12

CDR3 protein: ASSPRQDADTQY
D gene: -
clone size: -
J gene: TRBJ2-3
V gene: TRBV19
CDR3 length: 12

CDR3 protein: ASSLTGTAEAF
D gene: -
clone size: -
J gene: TRBJ1-1
V gene: TRBV5-1
CDR3 length: 11

CDR3 protein: ASSLRQGVDEQY
D gene: TRBD1
clone size: -
J gene: TRBJ2-7
V gene: TRBV5-1
CDR3 length: 12

CDR3 protein: ASSLEGANEQF
D gene: -
clone size: -
J gene: TRBJ2-1
V gene: TRBV6-6
CDR3 length: 11

CDR3 protein: AISESTSGRMSYEQY
D gene: TRBD2
clone size: -
J gene: TRBJ2-7
V gene: TRBV10-3
CDR3 length: 15

CDR3 protein: SANTGIQAF
D gene: -
clone size: -
J gene: TRBJ1-1
V gene: TRBV20-1
CDR3 length: 9

CDR3 protein: ASSEMAGADTQY
D gene: TRBD2
clone size: once
J gene: TRBJ2-3
V gene: TRBV10-1
CDR3 length: 12

CDR3 protein: ASGWTSGSTGELF
D gene: TRBD2
clone size: -
J gene: TRBJ2-2
V gene: TRBV2
CDR3 length: 13

CDR3 protein: SAERETEQF
D gene: TRBD2
clone size: -
J gene: TRBJ2-1
V gene: TRBV20-1
CDR3 length: 9

CDR3 protein: AWSASRLGGELF
D gene: -
clone size: -
J gene: TRBJ2-2
V gene: TRBV30
CDR3 length: 12

CDR3 protein: ASSFLAGDTGELF
D gene: TRBD2
clone size: -
J gene: TRBJ2-2
V gene: TRBV28
CDR3 length: 13

CDR3 protein: ATSAQGATEAF
D gene: TRBD1
clone size: -
J gene: TRBJ1-1
V gene: TRBV15
CDR3 length: 11

CDR3 protein: ASSIDGRGWTEAF
D gene: -
clone size: few
J gene: TRBJ1-1
V gene: TRBV19
CDR3 length: 13

CDR3 protein: AISQQGGETQY
D gene: -
clone size: -
J gene: TRBJ2-5
V gene: TRBV10-3
CDR3 length: 11

CDR3 protein: ASSENPDYGYT
D gene: -
clone size: -
J gene: TRBJ1-2
V gene: TRBV6-1
CDR3 length: 11

CDR3 protein: ASSLGYSTDTQY
D gene: -
clone size: -
J gene: TRBJ2-3
V gene: TRBV5-1
CDR3 length: 12

CDR3 protein: ASSQDRSGQYGETQY
D gene: -
clone size: -
J gene: TRBJ2-5
V gene: TRBV4-2
CDR3 length: 15

CDR3 protein: ASSHSVEQF
D gene: -
clone size: -
J gene: TRBJ2-1
V gene: TRBV14
CDR3 length: 9

CDR3 protein: ATKDSGNTGELF
D gene: -
clone size: -
J gene: TRBJ2-2
V gene: TRBV2
CDR3 length: 12

CDR3 protein: ASSLGLVPYNEQF
D gene: -
clone size: -
J gene: TRBJ2-1
V gene: TRBV2
CDR3 length: 13

CDR3 protein: ASSFGGPPSYEQY
D gene: -
clone size: -
J gene: TRBJ2-7
V gene: TRBV5-1
CDR3 length: 13

CDR3 protein: AISESSGEETQY
D gene: -
clone size: -
J gene: TRBJ2-5
V gene: TRBV10-3
CDR3 length: 12